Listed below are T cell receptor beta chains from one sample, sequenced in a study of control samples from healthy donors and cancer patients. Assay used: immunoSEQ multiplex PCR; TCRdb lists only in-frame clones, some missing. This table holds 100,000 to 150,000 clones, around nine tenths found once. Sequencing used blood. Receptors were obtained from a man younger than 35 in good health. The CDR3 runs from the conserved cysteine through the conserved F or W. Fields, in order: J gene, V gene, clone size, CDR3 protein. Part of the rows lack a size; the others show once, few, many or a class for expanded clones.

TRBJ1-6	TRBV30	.	CAWGSGTSDSPLHF
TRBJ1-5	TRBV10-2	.	CASSRTGDDQPQHF
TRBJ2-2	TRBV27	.	CASSHALDRAEGELFF
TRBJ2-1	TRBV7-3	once	CASSHGGSPYNEQFF
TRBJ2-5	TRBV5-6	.	CASSLASGGPATETQYF
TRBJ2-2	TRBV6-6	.	CASRTPTGELFF
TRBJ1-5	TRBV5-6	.	CASSFQGSYSNQPQHF
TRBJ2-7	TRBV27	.	CASSSALPEQYF
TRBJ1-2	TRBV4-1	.	CASSQAGGGVMPYGYTF
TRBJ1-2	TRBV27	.	CASRRGTGEWYGYTF
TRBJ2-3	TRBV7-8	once	CASSELTSGPTDTQYF
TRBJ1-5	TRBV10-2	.	CASTDLDGAQHF
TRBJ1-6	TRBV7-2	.	CASSLGARSSYNSPLHF
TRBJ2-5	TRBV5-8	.	CASSSRAPWETQYF
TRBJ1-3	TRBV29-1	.	CSVTGLTIYF
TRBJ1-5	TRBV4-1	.	CASSQASGNQPQHF
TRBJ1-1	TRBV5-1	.	CASSPGDSQNTEAFF
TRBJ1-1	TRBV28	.	CASSFPRGQAFF
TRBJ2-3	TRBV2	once	CASSPGQGFTDTQYF
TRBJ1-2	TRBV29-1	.	CSVARGIPPTGGYTF
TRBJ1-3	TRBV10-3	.	CAISSRESGNTIYF
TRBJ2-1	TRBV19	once	CASSLGRGGNEQFF
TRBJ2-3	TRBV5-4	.	CASRPAGGSTDTQYF
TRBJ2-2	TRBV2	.	CASSDRNPTGELFF
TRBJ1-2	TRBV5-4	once	CASSSDRGPGYTF
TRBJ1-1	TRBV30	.	CALIPQNTEAFF
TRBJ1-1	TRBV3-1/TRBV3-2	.	CASSQGAGHTEAFF
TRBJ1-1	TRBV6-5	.	CASSLEWSTEAFF
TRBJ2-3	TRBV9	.	CASSVDPTLADTQYF